This T cell receptor beta chain was sequenced during a study of cytomegalovirus exposure and HLA in healthy donors (dated by TCRdb to the late 2010s). Describing the broader study: An earlier analysis of 550 to 700 of the donors reported more than 250 Gb of sequence data and some 100 million unique TCR beta sequences from about 180 million T cells. An earlier analysis of roughly 580 of the donors used high-throughput TCR beta sequencing to judge whether each TCR beta V gene segment behaved as functional or pseudogenic. Both class I and class II loci were covered by HLA typing, at four-digit resolution. Using immunosequencing, the study profiled T cell repertoires from approximately 700 subjects and related those repertoires to cytomegalovirus serostatus. To predict cytomegalovirus infection status, the study combined high-throughput TCR immunosequencing, statistical association of individual TCRs with disease status, and machine learning. Typing coverage varied by locus: about 620-630 donors for A, B, C, DRB1 and DQB1; roughly 560 for DQA1; over 600 for DPA1; 450 to 480 for DPB1. Donor age, sex, ethnicity and CMV serostatus were collected together with the repertoire data. The study was designed to test whether signatures of past pathogen exposure could be identified by cataloging public T cell receptors. Roughly 5 DR-DQ haplotypes were handled as single units for association and clustering, since linkage in the cohort was strong. In the later analysis, no new phenotypic data were used to find candidate immune exposures; instead, reliance was placed on TCR beta sequences and their occurrence across donors. A later genetic analysis used genome-wide SNP genotypes for about 65% of the roughly 700 donors, treating that subset as a discovery cohort. Of the 300 to 450 genotyped donors, 81% fell in the genetic ancestry cluster associated with self-reported Caucasian donors. All discovery cohort repertoires had been generated on a single sequencing platform. Among about 410 genotyped donors of the cohort, an average of approximately 240,000 unique TCR beta nucleotide sequences was sequenced per donor, of which 15% to 20% were non-productive. Along with the approximately 650-subject first cohort, a separate validation cohort of over 90 different subjects was used. To study patterns of TCR occurrence, a later analysis re-analyzed previously published TCR beta repertoires from around 700 donors and added high-resolution HLA genotyping. Approximately 310 gigabases of sequencing data and about 92 million unique TCR sequences made up an early release that covered roughly 670 HLA-typed donors.

A remark on this clone: Its binding antigen is unknown. No base qualities exist here, and no much larger clone lies one base off it.

The cohort comprised 710 or so healthy bone marrow donors. At the time of sampling, all cohort members were nominally healthy, though unrecorded immune exposures were likely present. The donor was CMV seronegative and was included in the group of 352 seronegative cohort members. Every donor gave a peripheral blood sample, and the peripheral blood mononuclear cells from that sample were used for TCR beta sequencing. The Qiagen DNeasy Blood Extraction Kit was used to extract genomic DNA from the blood cell samples. Inclusive of the bounding cysteine and phenylalanine, the CDR3 is 14 residues long. Of the read, only the CDR3 DNA is kept; its 42 bases are in frame from base 1. Via the germline V gene, CDR1 is SGHVS and CDR2 FQNEAQ. V was cut back by 5 bases and J by 4 bases, leaving a gap of 14 bases between them. Beyond this particular receptor, the publication reports: According to a later analysis, parvovirus B19, influenza, CMV and Epstein-Barr virus appeared linked to several top co-occurrence clusters. Some IMGT-functional V segments, including TRBV6-2 and TRBV6-3, could not be told apart with the 87-base-pair reads, so those segments were excluded. In an earlier analysis of some 500 of the donors, most TCR beta V segments were observed in productive rearrangements about 87% or about 30% of the time, broadly matching IMGT annotations. A group of highly shared sequence variants was considered likely to be a technical artifact of the sequencing pipeline. In a later analysis, 15,000 to 20,000 TCR beta sequences were associated with specific HLA alleles at a false discovery rate of 0.05. A further reported finding was that TCR beta sequences accurately predicted the HLA-A and HLA-B alleles for most subjects in the first cohort. This cohort had only TCR beta chains sequenced, and the lack of alpha or paired-chain data limited which features could be detected. Three of the identified cytomegalovirus-associated TCR beta chains were confirmed in vitro to be specific for cytomegalovirus antigens. The classifier was reported to diagnose cytomegalovirus status with high specificity and sensitivity in both the original and validation cohorts. For the cohort, immune exposure information was limited to CMV serostatus. According to a later analysis, most CMV-associated TCR beta chains appeared to be HLA-restricted, and the HLA associations seemed to be driven largely by CMV exposure. In a later genetic analysis, fewer N-insertions in productive TCRs were reported among donors in an Asian-associated ancestry cluster than the 666-donor mean. Correlated functional status among segregating V segments might be attributable to linkage disequilibrium, but an unknown experimental factor could not be ruled out. The authors suggested that the approach could potentially be generalized to other disease states and immunological phenotypes. Because counts were too low, about 17 rarely observed V segments, including chromosome 9 orphons, were excluded from the earlier analysis of roughly 580 of the donors. In a later analysis, TCR association rates were found to vary across HLA loci, with the most associated TCRs seen for DRB1 alleles and the fewest for HLA-C alleles. Because HLA typing was unavailable for some donors at each locus, only the typed subset was used in association tests. The presence/absence analyses assumed that sequencing depth was roughly uniform across donors, and that assumption may not be true. Across donors, most TCR sequences were observed very rarely, whereas some public TCRs were present in many individuals. V-gene and J-gene trimming of TCR beta chains was associated with a missense DCLRE1C variant in a later genetic analysis, and the association was replicated in an independent cohort. The study gave a list of 150 to 200 TCR beta chains associated with cytomegalovirus. A later analysis found that HLA-associated TCR beta chains were more clonally expanded and had lower generation probabilities than equally common non-associated chains. Assigning TCR associations to individual alleles was difficult when HLA alleles, especially DR and DQ, strongly co-occurred.

The receptor library was made with the immunoSEQ multiplex PCR assay. The multiplex PCR relied on a mix of 60 forward primers for TCR Vbeta segments and 13 reverse primers for TCR Jbeta segments. The CDR3 region of rearranged TCR beta genes was amplified from genomic DNA by a multiplex PCR assay. Amplified TCR beta libraries were sequenced as 87-base-pair reads on the Illumina HiSeq System. Turning to the authors' computational methods: A later analysis counted about 82 million unique TCR beta chains across the 650 to 700 repertoires, and some 12 million of these chains were shared by at least two donors. Raw reads were error-corrected and collapsed into unique sequences by a nearest-neighbor algorithm in which closely related sequences were merged to remove PCR and sequencing errors. CDR3 sequences were aligned to IMGT reference sequences to assign V, D and J gene segments. For a sequence to be retained, a match of at least six nucleotides to both a V gene segment and a J gene segment was required. A rearrangement was called productive if the CDR3 had no stop codons and remained in frame with V and J, and every other rearrangement was called non-productive. CDR3 was defined by IMGT convention, running from the second conserved V-encoded cysteine to the conserved J-encoded phenylalanine. The earlier analysis of a few hundred of the donors excluded sequences that lacked an unambiguous match to a single V gene segment. An earlier analysis of fewer than 750 of the donors classified V segments as functional when productive rearrangements were above 56.7% and as segregating when the standard deviation between donors was above 5%. To diagnose cytomegalovirus status from the catalog of TCR beta chain sequences, a statistical classification framework was built. In a later analysis, TCR nucleotide sequences were compared against IMGT/GENE-DB human TR gene sequences so that V and J genes could be assigned. A later analysis assigned CDR3 sequences and most-parsimonious VDJ recombination scenarios with the TCRdist pipeline. In a later analysis, every TCR beta chain was defined by the combination of its CDR3 amino acid sequence and its V-gene family, and reads without a unique V-gene family were dropped. A later analysis removed 450 to 600 highly shared, low-generation-probability nucleotide sequences to deal with suspected cross-contamination and a sequencing artifact. In a later analysis, a clonal expansion index was calculated for each public chain from normalized within-repertoire ranks of inferred template counts. A later analysis computed generation probabilities with a VDJ recombination model fitted to out-of-frame rearrangements, and checked the results against IGoR. Hypergeometric tests were used in a later analysis to score TCR-TCR, TCR-HLA and TCR-CMV co-occurrence, with a repertoire-size bias correction applied to the TCR pairs. In a later analysis, false discovery rates were estimated by permuting HLA or CMV assignments 20 times. A later analysis grouped co-occurring TCRs with DBSCAN, adding TCRdist sequence similarity when clustering within HLA-allele-positive subsets. Repertoires with fewer than 30,000 or more than 120,000 public chains were left out of co-occurrence clustering, as were a handful of repertoires with anomalous nucleotide sharing. Drawn from immuneACCESS, this table holds only the in-frame rearrangements with V and J called that TCRdb kept. Clones are partly lost; checked studies trace under half to an unresolved V gene and leave the rest unexplained. V and J calls plus clone size are reproduced from that table; the DNA served to infer D and trimming. This sample holds 90,000 to 120,000 clones; less than 80% were observed only once. The ten largest clones capture 7.5% to 9% of the sample.

In this chain, TRBV7-8 is recombined with TRBJ1-2, with TRBD1 perhaps the D gene, on 5 matching bases. Specimen: PBMCs. This TCR derives from a young man in good health and CMV-seronegative. The DNA sequence is given as TGTGCCAGCAGCCCGTCGACAGAAGTCTATGGCTACACCTTC. Protein translation: CASSPSTEVYGYTF. When the CDR3 is completed using the reference TRBV7-8 and TRBJ1-2 genes on either side, the full variable domain is GAGVSQSPRYKVAKRGQDVALRCDPISGHVSLFWYQQALGQGPEFLTYFQNEAQLDKSGLPSDRFFAERPEGSVSTLKIQRTQQEDSAVYLCASSPSTEVYGYTFGSGTRLTVV.